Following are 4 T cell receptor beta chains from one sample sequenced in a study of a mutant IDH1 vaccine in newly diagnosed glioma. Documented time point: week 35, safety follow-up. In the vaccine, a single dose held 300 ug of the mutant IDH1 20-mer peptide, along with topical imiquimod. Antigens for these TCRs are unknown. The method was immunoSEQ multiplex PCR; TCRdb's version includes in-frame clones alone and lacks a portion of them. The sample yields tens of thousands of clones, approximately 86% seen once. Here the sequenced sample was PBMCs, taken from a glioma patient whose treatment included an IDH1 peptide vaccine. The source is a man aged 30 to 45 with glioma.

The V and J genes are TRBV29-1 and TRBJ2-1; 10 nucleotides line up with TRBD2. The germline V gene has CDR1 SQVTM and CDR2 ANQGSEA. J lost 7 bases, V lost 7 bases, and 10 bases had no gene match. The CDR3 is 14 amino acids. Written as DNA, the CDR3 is TGCAGCGGGCCAGCGGGGGGGCCTAGTAATGAGCAGTTCTTC. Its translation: CSGPAGGPSNEQFF.

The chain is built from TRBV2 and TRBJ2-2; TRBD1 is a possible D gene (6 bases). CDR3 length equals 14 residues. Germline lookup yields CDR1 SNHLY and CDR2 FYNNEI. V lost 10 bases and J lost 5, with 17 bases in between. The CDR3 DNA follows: TGTGCCACCGGACAGTCCCCGGTGACCGGGGAGCTGTTTTTT. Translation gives CATGQSPVTGELFF. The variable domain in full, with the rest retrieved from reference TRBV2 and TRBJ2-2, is EPEVTQTPSHQVTQMGQEVILRCVPISNHLYFYWYRQILGQKVEFLVSFYNNEISEKSEIFDDQFSVERPDGSNFTLKIRSTKLEDSAMYFCATGQSPVTGELFFGEGSRLTVL.

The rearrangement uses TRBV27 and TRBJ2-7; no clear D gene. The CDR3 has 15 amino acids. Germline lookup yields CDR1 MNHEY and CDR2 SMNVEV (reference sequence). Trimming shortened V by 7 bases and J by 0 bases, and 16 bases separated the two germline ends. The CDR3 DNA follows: TGTGCCAGCAACCCGGTAGGGTCCTCCTCCTACGAGCAGTACTTC. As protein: CASNPVGSSSYEQYF.

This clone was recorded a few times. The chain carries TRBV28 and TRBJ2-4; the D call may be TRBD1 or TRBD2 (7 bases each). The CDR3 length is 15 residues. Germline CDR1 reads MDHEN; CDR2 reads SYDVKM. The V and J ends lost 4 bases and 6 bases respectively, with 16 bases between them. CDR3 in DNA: TGTGCCAGCAGTTCCCCCCGCAGGGGGGGAAACATTCAGTACTTC. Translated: CASSSPRRGGNIQYF.